A selection of T cell receptor beta chains follows, all from one sample in a study of beta chain features in type 1 diabetes. Assay used: immunoSEQ multiplex PCR; TCRdb lists only in-frame clones, some missing. The sample includes about 53,000 clones, 60% to 70% seen only once; the top ten take 0.29%. The sample was stem cell memory CD4+ T cells from blood. Receptor source: a woman aged 30 to 39 with type 1 diabetes. The CDR3 runs from the conserved cysteine through the conserved F or W. Each record gives: J gene, V gene, CDR3 protein.

j_gene: TRBJ2-3; v_gene: TRBV4-2; CDR3aa: CASSQEPKWGTSGDTQYF
j_gene: TRBJ2-7; v_gene: TRBV6-1; CDR3aa: CASSPGWGGSYEQYF
j_gene: TRBJ1-1; v_gene: TRBV5-1; CDR3aa: CASSRDRGATEAFF
j_gene: TRBJ2-1; v_gene: TRBV19; CDR3aa: CASTPQRAAYNEQFF
j_gene: TRBJ2-3; v_gene: TRBV13; CDR3aa: CASSLRTSGATSTDTQYF
j_gene: TRBJ1-2; v_gene: TRBV11-1; CDR3aa: CASSSTGTAFGYTF
j_gene: TRBJ2-7; v_gene: TRBV6-5; CDR3aa: CASSWGEPSAASEQYF
j_gene: TRBJ2-3; v_gene: TRBV7-3; CDR3aa: CASSLGAADTQYF
j_gene: TRBJ2-1; v_gene: TRBV7-3; CDR3aa: CASSTTSGSWNEQFF
j_gene: TRBJ2-7; v_gene: TRBV29-1; CDR3aa: CSVPGQGTHEQYF
j_gene: TRBJ1-2; v_gene: TRBV7-3; CDR3aa: CASSLGAGAGNYGYTF
j_gene: TRBJ2-7; v_gene: TRBV7-9; CDR3aa: CASSSLPGGYEQYF
j_gene: TRBJ2-5; v_gene: TRBV5-4; CDR3aa: CASSTRTGWMQETQYF
j_gene: TRBJ2-1; v_gene: TRBV19; CDR3aa: CASSGLDSGSYNEQFF
j_gene: TRBJ1-2; v_gene: TRBV29-1; CDR3aa: CSVDGGDGYTF
j_gene: TRBJ1-4; v_gene: TRBV14; CDR3aa: CASSQDRGRGNEKLFF
j_gene: TRBJ2-4; v_gene: TRBV30; CDR3aa: CAIAGWGAKNIQYF
j_gene: TRBJ1-2; v_gene: TRBV9; CDR3aa: CASSPMTGPTVGYTF
j_gene: TRBJ2-7; v_gene: TRBV2; CDR3aa: CASRRQAKYEQYF
j_gene: TRBJ2-7; v_gene: TRBV29-1; CDR3aa: CSVSTGGYEQYF
j_gene: TRBJ2-3; v_gene: TRBV6-5; CDR3aa: CASSQSGRFLYF
j_gene: TRBJ2-7; v_gene: TRBV4-1; CDR3aa: CASSQADSNYEQYF
j_gene: TRBJ1-2; v_gene: TRBV2; CDR3aa: CASSAGGDGYTF
j_gene: TRBJ2-1; v_gene: TRBV5-4; CDR3aa: CASSLDSYNEQFF
j_gene: TRBJ2-1; v_gene: TRBV7-9; CDR3aa: CASSPGQGSNEQFF
j_gene: TRBJ2-1; v_gene: TRBV19; CDR3aa: CASSNRGSEFF
j_gene: TRBJ2-7; v_gene: TRBV29-1; CDR3aa: CSVEGQGGYEQYF
j_gene: TRBJ2-7; v_gene: TRBV6-1; CDR3aa: CASSEWQAAYEQYF
j_gene: TRBJ1-5; v_gene: TRBV7-9; CDR3aa: CASSPTTGNQPQHF
j_gene: TRBJ1-1; v_gene: TRBV30; CDR3aa: CAWNVKRATGTEAFF
j_gene: TRBJ1-2; v_gene: TRBV7-2; CDR3aa: CASSTRQDYYGYTF
j_gene: TRBJ1-4; v_gene: TRBV29-1; CDR3aa: CSVTRQNREKLFF
j_gene: TRBJ2-7; v_gene: TRBV18; CDR3aa: CASSPTGYYEQYF
j_gene: TRBJ2-2; v_gene: TRBV5-1; CDR3aa: CASSSTAGGRTGELFF
j_gene: TRBJ2-1; v_gene: TRBV27; CDR3aa: CASSRGTSSYNEQFF
j_gene: TRBJ2-1; v_gene: TRBV19; CDR3aa: CASSIGLAGGSSYNEQFF
j_gene: TRBJ2-7; v_gene: TRBV27; CDR3aa: CASSFSSRSHEQYF
j_gene: TRBJ1-2; v_gene: TRBV18; CDR3aa: CASSSREESGYTF
j_gene: TRBJ1-3; v_gene: TRBV7-9; CDR3aa: CASSLTSAGNTIYF
j_gene: TRBJ1-1; v_gene: TRBV19; CDR3aa: CASSPSTENTEAFF
j_gene: TRBJ1-4; v_gene: TRBV6-6; CDR3aa: CASSYDRNEKLFF
j_gene: TRBJ2-7; v_gene: TRBV6-5; CDR3aa: CASSYSGTLSYEQYF